One sample yielded the 17 T cell receptor beta chains listed below, sequenced in a study of radiotherapy plus CTLA-4 blockade in lung cancer. Data came from immunoSEQ multiplex PCR; TCRdb stores just in-frame clones and leaves some out. This table has some 110,000 clones, nearly 80% appearing once. The input for sequencing was peripheral blood, taken from a patient treated with radiotherapy plus ipilimumab. The receptors were sampled from a human donor with non-small cell lung cancer who had a partial response to radiotherapy plus ipilimumab.

The chain couples TRBV28 to TRBJ2-2; D might be TRBD1 (5 bases). The CDR3 has 14 residues. Germline CDR1 MDHEN, CDR2 SYDVKM. Trimming took off 8 bases at V and 0 bases at J, with 10 bases between the two ends. The CDR3 DNA reads as TGTGCCAGCGGGGCGGATGCGAACACCGGGGAGCTGTTTTTT. This translates into CASGADANTGELFF.

The rearrangement joins TRBV5-4 to TRBJ2-3, with a possible D match to TRBD2 (5 bases). The CDR3 runs 13 residues. CDR1 is SGHNT, CDR2 YYREEE, per germline (reference sequence). Trimming shortened V by 2 bases and J by 2 bases, and 6 bases separated the two germline ends. The CDR3 here is CASSFRDTDTQYF. CDR3 in DNA: TGTGCCAGCAGCTTCCGGGACACAGATACGCAGTATTTT.

This chain uses TRBV6-5 with TRBJ1-1; perhaps TRBD1 as D (5 bases). Trimming stripped 6 bases from V and 5 bases from J, with 16 bases between. CDR1 is MNHEY, CDR2 SVGAGI, per germline. This CDR3 spans 14 amino acids. The CDR3 sequence is CASRQVEGLTEAFF. The DNA for the CDR3 is TGTGCCAGCAGGCAGGTGGAGGGGCTGACTGAAGCTTTCTTT.

The V gene is TRBV5-1, the J gene TRBJ2-7; 7 bases align to TRBD2. Germline V gene sequence: CDR1 SGHRS, CDR2 YFSETQ. The CDR3 covers 15 residues. V dropped 0 bases and J dropped 9; count of bases not matched to a gene: 12. CDR3 sequence reads: CASSLVGGSPFWQYV. The CDR3 region has the DNA TGCGCCAGCAGCTTGGTGGGCGGGAGTCCCTTCTGGCAGTACGTC.

V is TRBV28 and J is TRBJ1-2; D might be TRBD1 (5 bases). Trimming stripped 3 bases from V and 4 bases from J, with 12 bases between. Germline loops: CDR1 MDHEN, CDR2 SYDVKM. CDR3 length equals 14 residues. CDR3 DNA sequence: TGTGCCAGCAGTTTGGCAGGGAATATCTATGGCTACACCTTC. It yields the protein CASSLAGNIYGYTF.

The chain links TRBV6-6 to TRBJ2-2; a weak D match, TRBD2 (7 bases). Trimming shortened V by 9 bases and J by 0 bases, and 11 bases separated the two germline ends. The CDR3 runs to 14 residues. In germline, CDR1 is MNHNY, CDR2 SVGAGI (reference sequence). CDR3 region: CASKRDTNTGELFF. The DNA for the CDR3 is TGTGCCAGTAAGCGGGACACGAACACCGGGGAGCTGTTTTTT.

This chain joins TRBV28 and TRBJ1-4; a weak D match, TRBD1 (6 bases). Germline V gene sequence: CDR1 MDHEN, CDR2 SYDVKM. CDR3 length: 16 residues. V gave up 5 bases and J gave up 7 bases, with 20 bases separating them. DNA for the CDR3: TGTGCCAGCAGTAGGGATAGTGGCAGGGGAACTGAAAAACTGTTTTTT. It codes for CASSRDSGRGTEKLFF.

The chain combines TRBV10-2 with TRBJ2-1, with TRBD2 matching over 7 bases. J lost 8 bases, V lost 8 bases, and 12 bases had no gene match. Germline V gene data show CDR1 as WSHSY and CDR2 as SAAADI. This CDR3 region has 14 residues. CDR3 coding DNA: TGCGCCAGCCTATTGGGCGGGAGTAGCGATGAGCAGTTCTTC. Protein sequence: CASLLGGSSDEQFF.

This clone is a singleton in its sample. V gene TRBV19 combines with J gene TRBJ1-5, with D unclear. CDR1 is LNHDA, CDR2 SQIVND, per germline (reference sequence). Trimming removed 0 bases from V and 0 bases from J, with 6 bases in between. The CDR3 covers 15 residues. CDR3 DNA sequence: TGTGCCAGTAGTATAGAGTTTAATAGCAATCAGCCCCAGCATTTT. Encoded protein: CASSIEFNSNQPQHF. The full variable domain, in which reference TRBV19 and TRBJ1-5 provide the parts outside the CDR3, is DGGITQSPKYLFRKEGQNVTLSCEQNLNHDAMYWYRQDPGQGLRLIYYSQIVNDFQKGDIAEGYSVSREKKESFPLTVTSAQKNPTAFYLCASSIEFNSNQPQHFGDGTRLSIL.

V and J are TRBV2 and TRBJ1-1, with TRBD1 as a possible D gene (6 bases). Germline CDR1 SNHLY, CDR2 FYNNEI. V lost 11 bases and J lost 1, with 17 bases in between. CDR3 size: 14 residues. The CDR3 loop reads CAGQWDKANTEAFF. The CDR3 nucleotides are TGTGCCGGTCAATGGGACAAGGCGAACACTGAAGCTTTCTTT.

As regards this clone: A junction end diverges from the germline sequence, so it may reflect a read error. The chain is built from TRBV7-7 and TRBJ2-5; no definite D call. CDR3 length equals 14 residues. Germline assignment: CDR1 SSHAT and CDR2 FNYEAQ (reference sequence). CDR3 nucleotide sequence: TGTGCTAGCAGCTTAGTAGCCAGCCAAGAGACCCAGTACTTC. Protein sequence: CASSLVASQETQYF.

V usage is TRBV5-6 and J usage is TRBJ1-2; 12 bases match TRBD1. Per the germline V gene, CDR1 is SGHDT and CDR2 is YYEEEE. The CDR3 has 15 residues. The V gene end was trimmed by 4 bases and the J gene end by 4 bases; junction bases not matched to a gene: 5. CDR3 coding DNA: TGTGCCAGCAGCGCCCGGGACAGGGGGCTCTATGGCTACACCTTC. Its translation is CASSARDRGLYGYTF.

The gene calls are TRBV7-8 and TRBJ2-7, with a possible D match to TRBD2 (6 bases). Trimming took off 5 bases at V and 7 bases at J, with 15 bases between the two ends. The V gene's germline CDR1 is SGHVS and CDR2 FQNEAQ. CDR3 length: 13 residues. The CDR3 nucleotides read TGTGCCAGCAGCCGAAGGGTTAGCGGTGAGCAGTACGTC. Its protein product is CASSRRVSGEQYV.

The chain recombines TRBV19 with TRBJ2-1; 9 nucleotides match TRBD2. CDR3 length equals 15 residues. The trim removed 2 bases at V and 4 bases at J, leaving 3 bases unmatched. Germline loops: CDR1 LNHDA, CDR2 SQIVND (reference sequence). CDR3 coding DNA: TGTGCCAGTAGTATAACAGCGGGAGGATACAATGAGCAGTTCTTC. This sequence encodes CASSITAGGYNEQFF.

V and J are TRBV21-1 and TRBJ2-7; TRBD2, the D gene given by the table, was not confirmed from the DNA. TRBV21-1 is assigned pseudogene status. The CDR3 is made up of 20 amino acids. The CDR3 DNA reads as TGTGCCAGCAGCAAAATCGAGTGGGCTAGCGGGAGGAACCTTCCCTACGAGCAGTACGTC. It codes for CASSKIEWASGRNLPYEQYV.

V and J are TRBV25-1 and TRBJ2-3, with 7 bases lining up with TRBD1. Germline V CDR1 and CDR2: MGHDK, SYGVNS. This CDR3 is built from 15 residues. The V gene end was trimmed by 6 bases and the J gene end by 3 bases; junction bases not matched to a gene: 9. The chain's CDR3 is CASSLGTEITDTQYF. In DNA, the CDR3 is TGTGCCAGCAGCCTTGGGACAGAGATTACAGATACGCAGTATTTT.

This sequence joins TRBV5-1 and TRBJ2-2; 9 bases are shared with TRBD1. From germline, CDR1 is SGHRS and CDR2 YFSETQ. The J segment lost 6 bases and the V segment lost 5 bases, leaving 11 bases of the junction unmatched. The CDR3 is 16 residues long. The CDR3 loop reads CASRIVGQGRAGELFF. CDR3 bases: TGCGCCAGCAGGATTGTAGGACAGGGGAGGGCCGGGGAGCTGTTTTTT.